This TCR beta chain emerged from a study of human T cells and chemical hapten exposure. Sample time point: patch test 3, about 24 weeks after DPC sensitization. Regarding treatment: therapeutic diphenylcyclopropenone sensitization with weekly scalp DPC. Extraction of total RNA was performed on unfractionated whole blood. The length of the CDR3 is 14 residues. CDR1 and CDR2 from the germline V gene are DFQATT and SNEGSKA (reference sequence). V lost 0 bases and J 4 bases, leaving 12 bases between the germline ends. TCRdb ran MiXCR on the RACE reads and lists one entry per CDR3 protein. In the table there are roughly 38,000 distinct CDR3 sequences, more than 9% of which are singletons. Ten or more counts support this clonotype.

The clonotype comes from a man aged 45-65 years with alopecia areata. Some clones in this sample may be carry-over from other donors' samples. The starting material was whole blood, obtained in connection with sensitization to the hapten diphenylcyclopropenone (DPC). The chain carries TRBV20-1 and TRBJ2-5; D is perhaps TRBD2 (5 bases). Here the CDR3 reads CSARDEGGLETQYF. The CDR3 DNA reads as TGCAGTGCTAGAGATGAGGGCGGTTTAGAGACCCAGTACTTC.